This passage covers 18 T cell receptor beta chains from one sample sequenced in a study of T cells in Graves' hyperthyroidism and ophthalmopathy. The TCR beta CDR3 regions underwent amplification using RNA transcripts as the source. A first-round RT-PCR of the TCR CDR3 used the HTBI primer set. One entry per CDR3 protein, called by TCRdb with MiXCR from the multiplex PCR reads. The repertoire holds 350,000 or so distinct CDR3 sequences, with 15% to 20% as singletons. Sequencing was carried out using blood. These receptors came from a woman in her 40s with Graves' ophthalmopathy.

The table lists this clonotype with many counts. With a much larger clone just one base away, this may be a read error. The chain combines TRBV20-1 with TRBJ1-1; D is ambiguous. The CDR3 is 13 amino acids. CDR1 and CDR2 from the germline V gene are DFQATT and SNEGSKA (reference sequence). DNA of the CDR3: TGCGGTGCTAGAGAGGACCCGAACACTGAAGCTTTCTTT. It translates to CGAREDPNTEAFF.

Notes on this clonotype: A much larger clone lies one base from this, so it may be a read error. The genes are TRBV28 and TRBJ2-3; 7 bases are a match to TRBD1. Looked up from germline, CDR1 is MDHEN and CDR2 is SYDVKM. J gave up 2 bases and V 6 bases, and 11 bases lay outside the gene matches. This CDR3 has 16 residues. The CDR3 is CASRLRQGQFTDTQYF. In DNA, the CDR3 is TGTGCCAGCAGGCTACGACAGGGTCAATTCACAGATACGCAGTATTTT. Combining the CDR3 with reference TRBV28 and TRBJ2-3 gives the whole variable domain DVKVTQSSRYLVKRTGEKVFLECVQDMDHENMFWYRQDPGLGLRLIYFSYDVKMKEKGDIPEGYSVSREKKERFSLILESASTNQTSMYLCASRLRQGQFTDTQYFGPGTRLTVL.

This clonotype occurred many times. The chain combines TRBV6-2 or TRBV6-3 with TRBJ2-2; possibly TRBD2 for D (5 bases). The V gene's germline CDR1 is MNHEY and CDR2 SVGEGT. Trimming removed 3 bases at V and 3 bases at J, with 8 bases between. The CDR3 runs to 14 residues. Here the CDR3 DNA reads TGTGCCAGCAGTTATCGGCGGGACACCGGGGAGCTGTTTTTT. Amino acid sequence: CASSYRRDTGELFF.

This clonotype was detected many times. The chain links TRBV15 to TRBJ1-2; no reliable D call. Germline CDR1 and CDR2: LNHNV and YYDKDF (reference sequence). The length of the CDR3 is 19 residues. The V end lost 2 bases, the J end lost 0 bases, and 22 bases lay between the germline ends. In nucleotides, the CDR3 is TGTGCCACCAGCAGATTGGATCCTTGGACGGAAATGGCTAACTATGGCTACACCTTC. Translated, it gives CATSRLDPWTEMANYGYTF.

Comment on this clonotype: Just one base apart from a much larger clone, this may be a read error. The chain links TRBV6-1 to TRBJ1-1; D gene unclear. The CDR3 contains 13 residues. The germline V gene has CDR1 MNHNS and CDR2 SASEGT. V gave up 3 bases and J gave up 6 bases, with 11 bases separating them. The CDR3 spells CASSDAGTAEAFF. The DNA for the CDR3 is TGTGCCAGCAGTGACGCCGGCACCGCTGAAGCTTTCTTT.

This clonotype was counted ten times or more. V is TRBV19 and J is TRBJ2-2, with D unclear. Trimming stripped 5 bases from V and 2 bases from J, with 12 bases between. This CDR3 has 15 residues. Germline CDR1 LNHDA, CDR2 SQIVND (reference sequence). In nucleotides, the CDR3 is TGTGCCAGTAGTCTGGCCAGTAGCAACACCGGGGAGCTGTTTTTT. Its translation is CASSLASSNTGELFF.

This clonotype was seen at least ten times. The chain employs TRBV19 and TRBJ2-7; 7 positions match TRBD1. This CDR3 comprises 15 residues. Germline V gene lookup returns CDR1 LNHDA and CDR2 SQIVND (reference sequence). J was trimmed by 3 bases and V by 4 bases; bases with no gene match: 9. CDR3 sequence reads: CASSSEGQSSYEQYF. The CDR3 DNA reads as TGTGCCAGTAGTAGCGAGGGACAGTCTAGCTACGAGCAGTACTTC.

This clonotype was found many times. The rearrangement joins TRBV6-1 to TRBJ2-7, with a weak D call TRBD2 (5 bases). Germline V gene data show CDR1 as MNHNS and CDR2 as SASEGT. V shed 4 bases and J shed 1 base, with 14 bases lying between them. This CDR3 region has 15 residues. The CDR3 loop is CASSGGTDSSYEQYF. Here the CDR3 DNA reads TGTGCCAGCAGTGGCGGAACGGACTCGTCCTACGAGCAGTACTTC.

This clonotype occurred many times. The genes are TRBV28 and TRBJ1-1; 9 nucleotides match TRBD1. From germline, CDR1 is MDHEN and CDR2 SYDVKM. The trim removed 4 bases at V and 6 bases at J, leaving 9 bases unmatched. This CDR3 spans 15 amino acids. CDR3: CASSSPGTGSAEAFF. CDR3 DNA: TGTGCCAGCAGTTCCCCCGGGACAGGGAGCGCTGAAGCTTTCTTT.

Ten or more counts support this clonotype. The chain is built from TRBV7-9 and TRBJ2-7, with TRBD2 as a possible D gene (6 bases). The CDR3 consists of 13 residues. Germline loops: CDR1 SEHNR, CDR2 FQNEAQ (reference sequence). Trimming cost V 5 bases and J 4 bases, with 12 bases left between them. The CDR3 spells CASSTRLDYEQYF. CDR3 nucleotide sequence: TGTGCCAGCAGCACGCGACTAGATTACGAGCAGTACTTC.

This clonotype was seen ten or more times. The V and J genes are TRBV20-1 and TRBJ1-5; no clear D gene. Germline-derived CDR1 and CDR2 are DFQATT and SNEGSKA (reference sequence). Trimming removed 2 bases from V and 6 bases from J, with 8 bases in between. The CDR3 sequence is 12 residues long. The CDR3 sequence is CSARPQGQPQHF. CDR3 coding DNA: TGCAGTGCTAGACCACAAGGTCAGCCCCAGCATTTT.

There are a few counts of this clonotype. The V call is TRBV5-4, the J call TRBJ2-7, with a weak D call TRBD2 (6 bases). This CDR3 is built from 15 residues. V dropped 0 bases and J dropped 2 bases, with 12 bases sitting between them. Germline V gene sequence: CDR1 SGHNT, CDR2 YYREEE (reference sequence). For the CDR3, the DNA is TGTGCCAGCAGCTTGGACCCGGGAGTTACCTACGAGCAGTACTTC. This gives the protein CASSLDPGVTYEQYF.

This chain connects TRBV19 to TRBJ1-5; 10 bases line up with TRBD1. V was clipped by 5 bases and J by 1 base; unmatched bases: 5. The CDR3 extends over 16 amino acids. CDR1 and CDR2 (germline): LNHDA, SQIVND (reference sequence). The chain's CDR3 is CASSPRDRGSNQPQHF. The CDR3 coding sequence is TGTGCCAGTAGTCCCCGGGACAGGGGAAGCAATCAGCCCCAGCATTTT.

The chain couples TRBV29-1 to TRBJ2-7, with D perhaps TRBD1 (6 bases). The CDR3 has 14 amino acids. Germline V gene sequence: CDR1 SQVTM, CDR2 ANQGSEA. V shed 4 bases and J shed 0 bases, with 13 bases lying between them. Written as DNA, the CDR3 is TGCAGCGTTGTTGTCGACAGGAACTCCTACGAGCAGTACTTC. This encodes CSVVVDRNSYEQYF.

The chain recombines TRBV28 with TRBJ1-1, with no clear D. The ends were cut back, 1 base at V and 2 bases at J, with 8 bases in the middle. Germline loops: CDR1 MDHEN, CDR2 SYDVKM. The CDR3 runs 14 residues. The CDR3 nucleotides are TGTGCCAGCAGTTTATACCGAGTTAACACTGAAGCTTTCTTT. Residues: CASSLYRVNTEAFF.

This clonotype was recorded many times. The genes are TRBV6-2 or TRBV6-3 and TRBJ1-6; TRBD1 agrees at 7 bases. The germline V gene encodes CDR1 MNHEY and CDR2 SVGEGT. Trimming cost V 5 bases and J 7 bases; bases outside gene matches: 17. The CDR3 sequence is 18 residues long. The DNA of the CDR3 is TGTGCCAGCAGTCTCAGGGGGGGCGACCCTCGATGGAATTCACCCCTCCACTTT. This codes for CASSLRGGDPRWNSPLHF.

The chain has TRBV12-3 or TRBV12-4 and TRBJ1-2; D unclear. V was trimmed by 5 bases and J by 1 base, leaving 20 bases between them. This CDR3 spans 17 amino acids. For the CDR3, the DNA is TGTGCCAGCAGTGAAGGGAATGGCGTTCCAAATAACTATGGCTACACCTTC. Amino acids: CASSEGNGVPNNYGYTF.

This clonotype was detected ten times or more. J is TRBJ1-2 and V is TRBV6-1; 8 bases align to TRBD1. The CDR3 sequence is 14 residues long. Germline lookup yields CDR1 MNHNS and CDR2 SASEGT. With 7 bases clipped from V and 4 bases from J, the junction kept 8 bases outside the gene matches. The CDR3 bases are TGTGCCAGCAAAAAAGGACAGGGCAGCTATGGCTACACCTTC. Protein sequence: CASKKGQGSYGYTF.